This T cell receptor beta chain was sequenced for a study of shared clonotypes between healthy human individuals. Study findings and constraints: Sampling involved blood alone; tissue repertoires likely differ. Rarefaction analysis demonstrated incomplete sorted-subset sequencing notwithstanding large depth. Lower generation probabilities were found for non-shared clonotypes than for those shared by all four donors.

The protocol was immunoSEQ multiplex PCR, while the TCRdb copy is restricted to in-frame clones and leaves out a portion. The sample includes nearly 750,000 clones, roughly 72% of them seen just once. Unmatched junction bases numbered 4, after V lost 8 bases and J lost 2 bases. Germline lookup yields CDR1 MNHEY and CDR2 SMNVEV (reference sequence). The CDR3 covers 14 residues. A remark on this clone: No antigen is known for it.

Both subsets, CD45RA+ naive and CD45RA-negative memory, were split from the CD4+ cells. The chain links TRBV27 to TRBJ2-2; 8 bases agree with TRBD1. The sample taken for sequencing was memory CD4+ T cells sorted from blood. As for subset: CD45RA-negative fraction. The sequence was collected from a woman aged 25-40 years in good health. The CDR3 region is CASQGALNTGELFF. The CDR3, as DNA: TGTGCCAGCCAGGGGGCGCTCAACACCGGGGAGCTGTTTTTT.